The sequence of this T cell receptor (beta chain) was determined in a study of blood T cells in healthy people across ages. With 6 bases removed from V and 0 bases from J, the gap between germline ends came to 5 bases. From germline, CDR1 is DFQATT and CDR2 SNEGSKA (reference sequence). This CDR3 comprises 11 residues. This clonotype was observed once. What it recognizes is unknown. PCR was performed a second time for about 7 to 12 cycles using a sample-barcoded 5' primer and a J-beta primer mix. TCRdb re-called the 5' RACE reads through MiXCR, storing one row per CDR3 protein. The sample lists 1.4 million or so distinct CDR3 sequences, approximately 39% seen once, with approximately 4.1% in the top ten. Study-level findings and limits: CMV status of donors was unknown, possibly confounding expanded clonotype changes.

The rearrangement joins TRBV20-1 to TRBJ1-1; the D is unclear. Source material: blood. This clonotype was sampled from a young woman in good health. The CDR3 sequence: CSAGLNTEAFF. CDR3 in DNA: TGCAGTGCGGGGTTGAACACTGAAGCTTTCTTT.